Sequencing of this TCR beta chain was carried out in a study of shared clonotypes between healthy human individuals. Across the whole study: The donor pool was made up of a couple of women and three men aged 18 to 49. The study's findings and limits: All-four-donor shared clonotypes had higher generation probabilities than non-shared clonotypes did.

Replicate PCRs run on sorted subsets employed approximately 0.2 ug DNA, 30,000 to 35,000 T cell genomes. Using immunoSEQ multiplex PCR, the repertoire was profiled, and TCRdb retains in-frame clones only, with some absent. The data hold some 630,000 clones, with about 78% observed a single time. The CDR3 runs 17 residues. Between the trimmed V and J ends, which lost 0 bases and 6 bases, there was a span of 18 bases. CDR1 is LNHNV and CDR2 is YYDKDF in the germline V gene (reference sequence). As regards this clone: What it binds is not known.

This receptor was taken from a woman younger than 45 in good health. The sequenced material came from memory CD4+ T cells sorted from blood. The sample's subset: CD45RA-negative fraction. The rearrangement links TRBV15 to TRBJ2-1, with D possibly TRBD2 on 6 matching bases. Here the CDR3 reads CATSRDRNRLVVNEQFF. The CDR3, as DNA: TGTGCCACCAGCAGAGATCGGAACCGACTAGTCGTCAATGAGCAGTTCTTC.